This TCR beta chain was sequenced in a study of tissue T cells after allogeneic stem cell transplantation. Study-wide results and limits: Across patients, clones rarely overlapped, yet motif clusters were shared tissue-specifically. TCR repertoires tracked anatomic similarity, regardless of disease or transplant status. Only a limited share of tissue TCRs appeared in blood or spleen.

Germline V lookup: CDR1 KGHDR, CDR2 SFDVKD. V lost 9 bases and J lost 6, with 14 bases in between. This CDR3 has 13 residues. Survey-depth TCRbeta CDR3 sequencing reported V/J genes and productive frequencies. Clones were sequenced by immunoSEQ multiplex PCR, and TCRdb holds only the in-frame ones, with some missing. Here the sample spans under 4,000 clones, approximately 70% being singletons. Details on this clone: As yet, its antigen is unknown.

The chain uses TRBV24-1 and TRBJ2-1; D perhaps matches TRBD1 (6 bases). The sequencing here drew on tissue from the right colon, taken at autopsy. The receptor comes from a male donor aged 60 or over with lung cancer. CDR3 in DNA: TGTGCCACCCAAGGGACAAGTTTCAATGAGCAGTTCTTC. It translates to CATQGTSFNEQFF.